A selection of T cell receptor beta chains follows, all from one sample in a study of cytomegalovirus exposure and HLA in healthy donors. Data came from immunoSEQ multiplex PCR; TCRdb stores just in-frame clones and leaves some out. The sample has about 200,000 clones, 65% to 80% seen once. Sample: PBMCs. These receptors originate from a girl aged 2 to 10 in good health and CMV-seronegative. The CDR3 runs from the conserved cysteine through the conserved F or W.

V	J	CDR3
TRBV7-9	TRBJ2-5	CASSGWTAQETQYF
TRBV4-2	TRBJ2-5	CASSRLWLGRASGGKQETQYF
TRBV7-9	TRBJ2-5	CASSPGLAGKTQYF
TRBV11-2	TRBJ1-1	CASKAVRGKRGAEAFF
TRBV2	TRBJ2-1	CASSFPGTSGSFGEQFF
TRBV2	TRBJ1-5	CASSPPGQGRGQPQHF
TRBV2	TRBJ2-1	CARNRDSSNEQFF
TRBV6-6	TRBJ1-3	CASSYQGTGNTIYF
TRBV5-4	TRBJ2-2	CASSLETSNTGELFF
TRBV2	TRBJ1-5	CASSLDRTQPQHF
TRBV7-8	TRBJ1-3	CASSLFGTSTGNTIYF
TRBV29-1	TRBJ1-3	CSVVLVSEGNTIYF
TRBV9	TRBJ1-2	CASSVAKEAPQFNYGYTF
TRBV5-1	TRBJ1-2	CASSLWDNSYGYTF
TRBV5-1	TRBJ2-1	CASSLGGGPGNEQFF